A selection of T cell receptor beta chains follows, all from one sample in a study of blood T cell repertoires in COVID-19. The table came from immunoSEQ multiplex PCR; TCRdb's copy has only in-frame clones and leaves some out. The sample shows approximately 27,000 clones, 88% of them seen only once. Source material: peripheral blood. The receptors stem from a woman between 50 and 59 years old with active COVID-19. CDR3s include the opening cysteine and the closing phenylalanine or tryptophan. The D gene is left open where the match is weak. The size field is filled for only some rows; it gives once, few, many or a size class.

d_call: TRBD2; j_call: TRBJ2-1; clone_size: -; v_call: TRBV5-4; cdr3_nt: TGTGCCAGCAGCCAGGGACTAGCGGGAAAAAGGTACAATGAGCAGTTCTTC; cdr3_aa: CASSQGLAGKRYNEQFF
d_call: -; j_call: TRBJ1-1; clone_size: few; v_call: TRBV5-8; cdr3_nt: TGTGCCAGCAGCTTGGCCGGGGGGTTGGAAGCTTTCTTT; cdr3_aa: CASSLAGGLEAFF
d_call: TRBD1; j_call: TRBJ1-5; clone_size: -; v_call: TRBV19; cdr3_nt: TGTGCCAGTAGTAGGTCAGGGGGCTACAATCAGCCCCAGCATTTT; cdr3_aa: CASSRSGGYNQPQHF
d_call: -; j_call: TRBJ1-1; clone_size: -; v_call: TRBV24-1; cdr3_nt: TGTGCCACCAGGGCAAGCTCCGGGAATACTGAAGCTTTCTTT; cdr3_aa: CATRASSGNTEAFF
d_call: -; j_call: TRBJ2-7; clone_size: -; v_call: TRBV28; cdr3_nt: TGTGCCAGCAGTTCGACTGGGGGGATTGGATACGAGCAGTACTTC; cdr3_aa: CASSSTGGIGYEQYF
d_call: TRBD2; j_call: TRBJ2-2; clone_size: -; v_call: TRBV30; cdr3_nt: TGTGCCTGGAGTGGTACTAGCGGGAGGGCCATCACCGGGGAGCTGTTTTTT; cdr3_aa: CAWSGTSGRAITGELFF
d_call: -; j_call: TRBJ1-5; clone_size: -; v_call: TRBV15; cdr3_nt: TGTGCCACCAGGGCAGGTGATCAGCCCCAGCATTTT; cdr3_aa: CATRAGDQPQHF
d_call: -; j_call: TRBJ1-1; clone_size: -; v_call: TRBV6-1; cdr3_nt: TGTGCCAGCAGTGAATACGGGTTGGGTTTGAACACTGAAGCTTTCTTT; cdr3_aa: CASSEYGLGLNTEAFF
d_call: TRBD1; j_call: TRBJ2-7; clone_size: -; v_call: TRBV13; cdr3_nt: TGTGCCAGCAGCTCGGACAGGGGCGAGCAGTACTTC; cdr3_aa: CASSSDRGEQYF
d_call: TRBD1; j_call: TRBJ2-3; clone_size: -; v_call: TRBV24-1; cdr3_nt: TGTGCCACCAGTGCCTGGGACAGGGGAGATACGCAGTATTTT; cdr3_aa: CATSAWDRGDTQYF
d_call: TRBD2; j_call: TRBJ2-7; clone_size: -; v_call: TRBV7-9; cdr3_nt: TGTGCCAGCAGCACGGGACTAGCGGACCTCTACGAGCAGTACTTC; cdr3_aa: CASSTGLADLYEQYF
d_call: TRBD2; j_call: TRBJ2-1; clone_size: -; v_call: TRBV24-1; cdr3_nt: TGTGCCACCAGTGACCCGGGACTAGCTAACGGCCATGAGCAGTTCTTC; cdr3_aa: CATSDPGLANGHEQFF
d_call: TRBD1; j_call: TRBJ2-7; clone_size: once; v_call: TRBV6-5; cdr3_nt: TGTGCCAGCACGCAGGGGGCTATCTACGAGCAGTACTTC; cdr3_aa: CASTQGAIYEQYF
d_call: -; j_call: TRBJ2-5; clone_size: -; v_call: TRBV5-1; cdr3_nt: TGCGCCAGCAGCTTTCGAGAGACCCAGTACTTC; cdr3_aa: CASSFRETQYF
d_call: TRBD1; j_call: TRBJ1-1; clone_size: -; v_call: TRBV19; cdr3_nt: TGTGCCACTAGGGGACAGGGTCATACTGAAGCTTTCTTT; cdr3_aa: CATRGQGHTEAFF
d_call: TRBD1; j_call: TRBJ2-3; clone_size: -; v_call: TRBV5-1; cdr3_nt: TGCGCCAGCAGCTTAGCAGGGGGCTCTACCGATACGCAGTATTTT; cdr3_aa: CASSLAGGSTDTQYF
d_call: -; j_call: TRBJ2-2; clone_size: -; v_call: TRBV7-3; cdr3_nt: TGTGCCAGCAGCTCAATCCCCGGGGAGCTGTTTTTT; cdr3_aa: CASSSIPGELFF
d_call: -; j_call: TRBJ1-2; clone_size: -; v_call: TRBV7-9; cdr3_nt: TGTGCCAGCCTCGGGGGAGATGGCTACACCTTC; cdr3_aa: CASLGGDGYTF
d_call: -; j_call: TRBJ2-1; clone_size: -; v_call: TRBV19; cdr3_nt: TGTGCCAGTAGTATGATTAGTTCTAACAATGAGCAGTTCTTC; cdr3_aa: CASSMISSNNEQFF
d_call: -; j_call: TRBJ2-3; clone_size: -; v_call: TRBV5-1; cdr3_nt: TGCGCCAGCCGAGAGGGATTAAGTGCAGATACGCAGTATTTT; cdr3_aa: CASREGLSADTQYF
d_call: -; j_call: TRBJ1-6; clone_size: -; v_call: TRBV6-6; cdr3_nt: TGTGCCAGCTCTATAGTCTCCTATAATTCACCCCTCCACTTT; cdr3_aa: CASSIVSYNSPLHF
d_call: -; j_call: TRBJ2-7; clone_size: -; v_call: TRBV5-4; cdr3_nt: TGTGCCAGCAGCTCAAGGCGCCAGGGAAGGGCGGGAGAGCAGTACTTC; cdr3_aa: CASSSRRQGRAGEQYF
d_call: -; j_call: TRBJ1-1; clone_size: -; v_call: TRBV2; cdr3_nt: TGTGCCAGCAGGGGCATGAACACTGAAGCTTTCTTT; cdr3_aa: CASRGMNTEAFF